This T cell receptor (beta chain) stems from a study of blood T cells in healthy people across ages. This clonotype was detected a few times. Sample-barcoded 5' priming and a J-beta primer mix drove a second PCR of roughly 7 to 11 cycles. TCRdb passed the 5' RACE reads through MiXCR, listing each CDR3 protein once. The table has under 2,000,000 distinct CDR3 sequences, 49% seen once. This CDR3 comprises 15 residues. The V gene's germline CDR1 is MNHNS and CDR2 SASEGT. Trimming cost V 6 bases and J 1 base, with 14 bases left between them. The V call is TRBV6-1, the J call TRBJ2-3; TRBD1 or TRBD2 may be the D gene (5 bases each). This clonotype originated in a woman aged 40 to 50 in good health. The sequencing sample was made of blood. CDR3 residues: CASRLSSGRTDTQYF. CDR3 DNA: TGTGCCAGCAGACTATCGTCGGGGCGCACAGATACGCAGTATTTT.